The clone carrying this T cell receptor beta chain occurred a few times. Its antigen is currently unknown. This sample was taken from a study of response to subunit inactivated influenza vaccine. Study observations and caveats: Each seasonal influenza vaccination, the authors suggested, recruits few new T cells.

One entry per CDR3 protein, called by TCRdb with MiXCR from the RT-PCR reads. Of about 780,000 distinct CDR3 sequences detected, around 18% appear once; the ten largest clones hold 11%. The sequence was collected from a man aged 50 to 60 who received an inactivated influenza vaccine. This specimen consisted of PBMCs from blood, obtained more than 4 days after vaccination.

DNA for the CDR3: TGTGCCAGCAGTTACTCGCGGTCCCCGGGGAATGAGCAGTTCTTC. It codes for CASSYSRSPGNEQFF. The chain has TRBV6-5 and TRBJ2-1, with D perhaps matching TRBD2 (5 bases). The CDR3 is made up of 15 amino acids. Germline-derived CDR1 and CDR2 are MNHEY and SVGAGI. V was clipped by 0 bases and J by 7 bases, with 13 bases between them.